The clone carrying this T cell receptor beta chain was counted a few times. Its antigen remains unidentified. MiXCR was run by TCRdb on the 5' RACE reads, yielding one entry per CDR3 protein. The sample lists under 450,000 distinct CDR3 sequences, around 18% occurring once. The ends were cut back, 3 bases at V and 4 bases at J, with 12 bases in the middle. The CDR3 contains 13 residues. The germline gives CDR1 SQVTM, CDR2 ANQGSEA. With no exceptions, donors were healthy Caucasians. The data were taken from a study of identical twins. Points from the study as a whole: Reduced insertions were recorded for abundant cord blood beta clonotypes, with no such pattern in memory repertoires. Researchers caution that invariant MAIT and iNKT cells could partly confound zero-insertion analyses.

Sample: naive T cells sorted from blood. The chain carries TRBV29-1 and TRBJ1-2; perhaps TRBD1 as D (5 bases). The receptor was derived from a man over 45 in good health. CDR3 sequence (DNA): TGCAGCGTTGACCGGGGCGAAGTCTATGGCTACACCTTC. Translating gives CSVDRGEVYGYTF.